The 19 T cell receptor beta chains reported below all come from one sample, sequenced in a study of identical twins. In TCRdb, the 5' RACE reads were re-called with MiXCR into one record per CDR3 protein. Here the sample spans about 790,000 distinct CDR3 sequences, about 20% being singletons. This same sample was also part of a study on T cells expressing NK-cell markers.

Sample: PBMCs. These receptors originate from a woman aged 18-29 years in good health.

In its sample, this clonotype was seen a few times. The CDR3 DNA follows: TGCGCCAGCAGTGACAGGACGGTAGAGGGCGAGCAGTACTTC. Its translation is CASSDRTVEGEQYF. V and J are TRBV10-2 and TRBJ2-7; D possibly corresponds to TRBD2 (5 bases). Between the trimmed V and J ends, which lost 3 bases and 6 bases, there was a span of 15 bases. This CDR3 has 14 amino acids. Germline lookup yields CDR1 WSHSY and CDR2 SAAADI.

Written as DNA, the CDR3 is TGCAGTGCCACGACCGGGGCCGATACGCAGTATTTT. Protein product: CSATTGADTQYF. This rearrangement joins TRBV20-1 to TRBJ2-3; D tentatively fits TRBD1 or TRBD2 (5 bases each). The V gene's germline CDR1 is DFQATT and CDR2 SNEGSKA (reference sequence). V gave up 6 bases and J gave up 6 bases, with 13 bases separating them. The CDR3 sequence is 12 residues long.

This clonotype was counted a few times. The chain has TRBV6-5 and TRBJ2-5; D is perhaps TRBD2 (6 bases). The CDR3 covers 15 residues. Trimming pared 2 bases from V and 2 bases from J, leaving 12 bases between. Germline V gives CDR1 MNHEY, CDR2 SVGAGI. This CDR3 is CASSYLGLPQETQYF. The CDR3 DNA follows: TGTGCCAGCAGTTACCTGGGACTGCCACAAGAGACCCAGTACTTC.

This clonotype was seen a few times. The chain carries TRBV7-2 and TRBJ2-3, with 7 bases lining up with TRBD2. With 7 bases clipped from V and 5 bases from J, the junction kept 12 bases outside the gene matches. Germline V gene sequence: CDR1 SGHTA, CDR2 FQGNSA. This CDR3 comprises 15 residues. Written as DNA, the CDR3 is TGTGCCAGCACTCTCTTGGCGGGAGCGGGAGATACGCAGTATTTT. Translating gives CASTLLAGAGDTQYF.

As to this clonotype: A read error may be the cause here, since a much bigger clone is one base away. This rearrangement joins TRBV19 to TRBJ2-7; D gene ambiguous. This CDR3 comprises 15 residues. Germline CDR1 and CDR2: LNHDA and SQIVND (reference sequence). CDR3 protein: CASSIAPDHYYEQHF. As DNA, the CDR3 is TGTGCCAGTAGTATCGCACCGGACCACTACTACGAGCAGCACTTC.

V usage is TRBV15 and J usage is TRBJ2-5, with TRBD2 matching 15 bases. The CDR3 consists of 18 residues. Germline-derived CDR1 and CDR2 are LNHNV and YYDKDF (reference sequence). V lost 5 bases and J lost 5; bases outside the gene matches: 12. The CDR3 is CATSGRTSGGADSETQYF. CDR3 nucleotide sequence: TGTGCCACCAGCGGACGGACTAGCGGGGGGGCCGATTCTGAGACCCAGTACTTC.

CDR3 sequence (DNA): TGTGCCATCAGTGGGTGGAAGGGTATCAACGAGCAGTACTTC. As protein: CAISGWKGINEQYF. The genes are TRBV10-3 and TRBJ2-7; no reliable D call. The V end lost 4 bases, the J end lost 5 bases, and 15 bases lay between the germline ends. The CDR3 length is 14 residues. Germline V gene data show CDR1 as ENHRY and CDR2 as SYGVKD.

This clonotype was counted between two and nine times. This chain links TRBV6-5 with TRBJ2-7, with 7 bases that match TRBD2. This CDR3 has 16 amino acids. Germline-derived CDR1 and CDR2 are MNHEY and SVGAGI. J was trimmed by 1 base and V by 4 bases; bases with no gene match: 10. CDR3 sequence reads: CASSSSGLVTSYEQYF. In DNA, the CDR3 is TGTGCCAGCAGTTCCTCCGGACTAGTGACTTCCTACGAGCAGTACTTC.

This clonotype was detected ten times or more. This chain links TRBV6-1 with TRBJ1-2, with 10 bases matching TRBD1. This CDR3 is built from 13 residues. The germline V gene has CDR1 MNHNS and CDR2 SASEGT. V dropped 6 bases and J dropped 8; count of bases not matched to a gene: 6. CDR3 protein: CASRRTGGEGYTF. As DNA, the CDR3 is TGTGCCAGCAGGAGGACAGGGGGTGAGGGCTACACCTTC.

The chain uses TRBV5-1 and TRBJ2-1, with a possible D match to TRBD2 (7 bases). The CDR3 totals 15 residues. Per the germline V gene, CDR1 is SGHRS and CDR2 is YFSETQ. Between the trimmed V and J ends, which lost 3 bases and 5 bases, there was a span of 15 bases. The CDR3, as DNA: TGCGCCAGCAGCTCCGTGGGGGGGGGCAACAATGAGCAGTTCTTC. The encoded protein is CASSSVGGGNNEQFF. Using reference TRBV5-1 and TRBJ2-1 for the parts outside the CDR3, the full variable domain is KAGVTQTPRYLIKTRGQQVTLSCSPISGHRSVSWYQQTPGQGLQFLFEYFSETQRNKGNFPGRFSGRQFSNSRSEMNVSTLELGDSALYLCASSSVGGGNNEQFFGPGTRLTVL.

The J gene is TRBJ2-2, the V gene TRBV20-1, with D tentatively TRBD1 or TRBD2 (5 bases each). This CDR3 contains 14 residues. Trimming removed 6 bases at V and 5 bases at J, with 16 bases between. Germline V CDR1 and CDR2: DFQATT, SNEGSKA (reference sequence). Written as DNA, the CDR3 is TGCAGTGCGAGTCACCCGGGGCAAACCGGGGAGCTGTTTTTT. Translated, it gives CSASHPGQTGELFF.

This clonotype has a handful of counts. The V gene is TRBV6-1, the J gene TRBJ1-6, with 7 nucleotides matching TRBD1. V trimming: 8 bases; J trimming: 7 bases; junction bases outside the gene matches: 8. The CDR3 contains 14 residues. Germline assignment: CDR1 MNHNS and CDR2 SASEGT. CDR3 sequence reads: CASGAGGRNSPLHF. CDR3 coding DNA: TGTGCCAGCGGCGCAGGGGGACGAAATTCACCCCTCCACTTT.

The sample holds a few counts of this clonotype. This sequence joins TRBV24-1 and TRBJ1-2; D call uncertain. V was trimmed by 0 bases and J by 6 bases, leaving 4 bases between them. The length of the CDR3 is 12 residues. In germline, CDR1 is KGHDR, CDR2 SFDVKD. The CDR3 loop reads CATSDLDDGYTF. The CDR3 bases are TGTGCCACCAGTGATTTGGATGATGGCTACACCTTC.

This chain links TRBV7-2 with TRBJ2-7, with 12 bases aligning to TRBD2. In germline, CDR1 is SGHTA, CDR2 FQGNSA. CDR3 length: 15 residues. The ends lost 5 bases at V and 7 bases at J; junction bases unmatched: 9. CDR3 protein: CASSASGRVLKEQYF. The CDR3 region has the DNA TGTGCCAGCAGCGCTAGCGGGAGGGTCTTAAAAGAGCAGTACTTC.

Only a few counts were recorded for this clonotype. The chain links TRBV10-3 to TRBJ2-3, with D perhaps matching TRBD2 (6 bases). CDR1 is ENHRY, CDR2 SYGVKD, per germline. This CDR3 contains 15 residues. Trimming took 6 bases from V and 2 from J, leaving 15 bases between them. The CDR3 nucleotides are TGTGCCATCAGGTTCCGGGACTTACCCACAGATACGCAGTATTTT. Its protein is CAIRFRDLPTDTQYF.

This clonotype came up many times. CDR3 protein: CASSFGHEQYF. Here the CDR3 DNA reads TGTGCCAGCAGTTTCGGGCACGAGCAGTACTTC. The chain links TRBV12-3 or TRBV12-4 to TRBJ2-7; D uncertain. Between the trimmed V and J ends, which lost 3 bases and 5 bases, there was a span of 5 bases. This CDR3 contains 11 residues.

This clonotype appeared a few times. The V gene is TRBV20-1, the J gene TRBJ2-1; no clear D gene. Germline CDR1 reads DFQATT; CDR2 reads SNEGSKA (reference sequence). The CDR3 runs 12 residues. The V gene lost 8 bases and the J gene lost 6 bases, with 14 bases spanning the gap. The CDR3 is CSLLSDINEQFF. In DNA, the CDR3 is TGCAGTCTTCTGAGCGATATCAATGAGCAGTTCTTC.

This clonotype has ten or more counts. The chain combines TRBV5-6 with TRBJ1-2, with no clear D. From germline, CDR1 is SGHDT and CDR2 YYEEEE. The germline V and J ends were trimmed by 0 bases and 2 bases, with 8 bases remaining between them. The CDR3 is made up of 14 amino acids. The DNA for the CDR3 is TGTGCCAGCAGCTTGGCCGGGCCCAACTATGGCTACACCTTC. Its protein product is CASSLAGPNYGYTF.

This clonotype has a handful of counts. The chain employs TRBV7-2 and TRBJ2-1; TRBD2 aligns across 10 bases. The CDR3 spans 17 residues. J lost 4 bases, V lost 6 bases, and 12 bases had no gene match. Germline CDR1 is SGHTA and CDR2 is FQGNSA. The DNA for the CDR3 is TGTGCCAGCAGACTCTCCCTTAGCGGGGGGAATTACAATGAGCAGTTCTTC. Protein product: CASRLSLSGGNYNEQFF.